The entry below gives a single T cell receptor (beta chain) sequence along with its context. Generated by immunoSEQ multiplex PCR, the TCRdb table keeps only in-frame clones and is missing some. The profile shows 28,000 or so clones, roughly 90% of them singletons. This specimen belongs to a study of T cell changes during pregnancy in multiple sclerosis. Per germline, CDR1 SEHNR and CDR2 FQNEAQ (reference sequence). This CDR3 spans 14 amino acids. After removal of 7 bases from V and 8 bases from J, the junction contained 9 bases not matched to a gene. The sequence came from a female donor with multiple sclerosis, enrolled in a pregnancy study. The chain combines TRBV7-9 with TRBJ1-3; 9 nucleotides agree with TRBD1. The specimen comprised CD8+ T cells from peripheral blood mononuclear cells, sampled in the second trimester of pregnancy. CDR3 residues: CASTPGTGWDTIYF. The CDR3 nucleotides read TGTGCCAGCACCCCCGGGACAGGGTGGGACACCATATATTTT.